These 20 T cell receptor beta chains were all obtained from the same sample, sequenced in a study of blood T cell repertoires in COVID-19. This table comes from immunoSEQ multiplex PCR, and its TCRdb copy is limited to in-frame clones, with some not included. Here the sample spans 100,000 to 150,000 clones, about 89% being singletons. Source material: peripheral blood. The receptors were sampled from a woman aged 55-70 years with acute or convalescent COVID-19.

V is TRBV7-3 and J is TRBJ2-1; 10 bases fit TRBD2. Germline V gene sequence: CDR1 SGHTA, CDR2 FQGTGA. The CDR3 runs 15 residues. V was pared by 5 bases and J by 9 bases, with 10 bases of the junction left unmatched. CDR3 in DNA: TGTGCCAGCAGCGCCTCTAGCGGGAGTTGGGGTGAGCAGTTCTTC. Translating it yields CASSASSGSWGEQFF. Full variable domain (rest looked up from reference TRBV7-3 and TRBJ2-1): GAGVSQTPSNKVTEKGKYVELRCDPISGHTALYWYRQSLGQGPEFLIYFQGTGAADDSGLPNDRFFAVRPEGSVSTLKIQRTERGDSAVYLCASSASSGSWGEQFFGPGTRLTVL.

V gene TRBV2 combines with J gene TRBJ1-6; TRBD1 matches at 9 bases. V was pared by 6 bases and J by 8 bases, with 11 bases of the junction left unmatched. The CDR3 covers 16 residues. Germline CDR1 SNHLY, CDR2 FYNNEI. CDR3 amino acids: CASSLAGQGIHSPLHF. CDR3 bases: TGTGCCAGCAGCCTCGCGGGACAGGGAATTCATTCACCCCTCCACTTT. Looking up the rest from reference TRBV2 and TRBJ1-6 gives the full variable domain: EPEVTQTPSHQVTQMGQEVILRCVPISNHLYFYWYRQILGQKVEFLVSFYNNEISEKSEIFDDQFSVERPDGSNFTLKIRSTKLEDSAMYFCASSLAGQGIHSPLHFGNGTRLTVT.

The chain links TRBV28 to TRBJ2-1; weak D call: TRBD2 (6 bases). The length of the CDR3 is 15 residues. Trimming shortened V by 5 bases and J by 3 bases, and 14 bases separated the two germline ends. Germline CDR1 is MDHEN and CDR2 is SYDVKM. The CDR3 region has the DNA TGTGCCAGCAGTACCCCCGGGGGAGGCTACAATGAGCAGTTCTTC. This codes for CASSTPGGGYNEQFF. The full variable domain, completed using reference TRBV28 and TRBJ2-1, is DVKVTQSSRYLVKRTGEKVFLECVQDMDHENMFWYRQDPGLGLRLIYFSYDVKMKEKGDIPEGYSVSREKKERFSLILESASTNQTSMYLCASSTPGGGYNEQFFGPGTRLTVL.

This chain uses TRBV11-3 with TRBJ2-2; D is uncertain. Germline CDR1 is SGHNT and CDR2 is YENEEA. The CDR3 has 12 amino acids. V lost 5 bases and J 6 bases, leaving 7 bases between the germline ends. CDR3 loop: CASSLTAGELFF. CDR3 nucleotide sequence: TGTGCCAGCAGCCTAACTGCCGGGGAGCTGTTTTTT.

To note about this clone: Germline and junction disagree at one end, which may indicate a read error. The V gene is TRBV29-1, the J gene TRBJ1-2; 10 bases match TRBD1. The germline V gene encodes CDR1 SQVTM and CDR2 ANQGSEA. The CDR3 is 14 residues long. The CDR3 sequence is CSVVGWRGQGGASF. In DNA form, the CDR3 reads TGCAGCGTTGTGGGGTGGCGTGGACAGGGGGGAGCTTCCTTC.

The chain recombines TRBV19 with TRBJ2-5; 7 positions agree with TRBD2. This CDR3 is built from 14 residues. CDR1 LNHDA and CDR2 SQIVND come from the germline V gene (reference sequence). V lost 9 bases to trimming and J lost 1 base; unmatched junction nucleotides: 8. The DNA of the CDR3 is TGTGCCAGCACCCTGGGGGGGGGCCAAGAGACCCAGTACTTC. It translates to CASTLGGGQETQYF.

The chain carries TRBV4-2 and TRBJ2-1, with 7 positions matching TRBD2. Per the germline V gene, CDR1 is LGHNA and CDR2 is YNFKEQ. V was pared by 3 bases and J by 0 bases, with 8 bases of the junction left unmatched. The CDR3 is made up of 17 amino acids. This CDR3 reads CASSQASGNPSYNEQFF. Written as DNA, the CDR3 is TGTGCCAGCAGCCAGGCTAGCGGAAACCCCTCCTACAATGAGCAGTTCTTC.

This clone was recorded once. The chain combines TRBV29-1 with TRBJ2-7; D ambiguous. This CDR3 is 13 amino acids long. In germline, CDR1 is SQVTM, CDR2 ANQGSEA. With 6 bases removed from V and 2 bases from J, the gap between germline ends came to 14 bases. Here the CDR3 DNA reads TGCAGCGTACAAGATGACATGACCTACGAGCAGTACTTC. This translates into CSVQDDMTYEQYF.

This chain uses TRBV5-1 with TRBJ2-5; 7 positions match TRBD2. This CDR3 has 18 amino acids. Germline CDR1 is SGHRS and CDR2 is YFSETQ. Trimming removed 1 base from V and 1 base from J; junction bases left unmatched: 13. The CDR3, as DNA: TGCGCCAGCAGCTTGATAGGGAGTGTCCTAGCGGCCCAAGAGACCCAGTACTTC. This translates into CASSLIGSVLAAQETQYF.

This rearrangement joins TRBV12-3 or TRBV12-4 to TRBJ1-2; D remains ambiguous. V was pared by 0 bases and J by 8 bases, with 7 bases between. The CDR3 is 12 amino acids. The CDR3 bases are TGTGCCAGCAGTTTAGCGGGAGGAGGCTACACCTTC. As protein: CASSLAGGGYTF.

The rearrangement links TRBV30 to TRBJ2-2, with 9 bases identical to TRBD2. The V and J ends lost 1 base and 8 bases, in that order; junction bases with no gene match: 5. Germline V gives CDR1 GTSNPN, CDR2 SVGIG (reference sequence). The length of the CDR3 is 14 residues. CDR3 in DNA: TGTGCCTGGAGTGAGGGGCTAGCGGGAGGGGAGCTGTTTTTT. Translating gives CAWSEGLAGGELFF. The full variable domain, its missing parts supplied by reference TRBV30 and TRBJ2-2, is SQTIHQWPATLVQPVGSPLSLECTVEGTSNPNLYWYRQAAGRGLQLLFYSVGIGQISSEVPQNLSASRPQDRQFILSSKKLLLSDSGFYLCAWSEGLAGGELFFGEGSRLTVL.

The chain uses TRBV19 and TRBJ1-5, with 8 nucleotides matching TRBD1. V lost 4 bases and J lost 1; bases outside the gene matches: 6. In germline, CDR1 is LNHDA, CDR2 SQIVND (reference sequence). The CDR3 consists of 16 residues. The CDR3 protein is CASSTTWTGSNQPQHF. DNA for the CDR3: TGTGCCAGTAGTACAACGTGGACAGGGAGCAATCAGCCCCAGCATTTT.

The chain carries TRBV5-1 and TRBJ1-1; unclear D gene. This CDR3 has 13 amino acids. Trimming took 2 bases from V and 5 from J, leaving 10 bases between them. In germline, CDR1 is SGHRS, CDR2 YFSETQ. The CDR3, as DNA: TGCGCCAGCAGCTTCGACCCGGGGACTGAAGCTTTCTTT. This encodes CASSFDPGTEAFF.

V gene TRBV2 combines with J gene TRBJ1-1; perhaps TRBD1 as D (6 bases). Germline V CDR1 and CDR2: SNHLY, FYNNEI. The CDR3 runs 15 residues. V was cut by 6 bases and J by 4 bases, with 18 bases left in between. The CDR3 here is CASRKQGSRSTEAFF. For the CDR3, the DNA is TGTGCCAGCAGAAAGCAGGGGAGTCGGAGCACTGAAGCTTTCTTT.

This clone was recorded only once. CDR3 region: CSVGGEEGYGYTF. CDR3 DNA: TGCAGCGTTGGAGGGGAGGAAGGGTATGGCTACACCTTC. The chain recombines TRBV29-1 with TRBJ1-2, with D perhaps TRBD1 (5 bases). The V gene lost 4 bases and the J gene lost 5 bases, with 14 bases spanning the gap. In germline, CDR1 is SQVTM, CDR2 ANQGSEA. This CDR3 spans 13 amino acids.

J is TRBJ1-1 and V is TRBV30; D is uncertain. The germline V gene encodes CDR1 GTSNPN and CDR2 SVGIG (reference sequence). The CDR3 spans 14 residues. Between the trimmed V and J ends, which lost 1 base and 5 bases, there was a span of 14 bases. The CDR3 reads CAWSGVGAGTEAFF. For the CDR3, the DNA is TGTGCCTGGAGTGGCGTGGGTGCGGGGACTGAAGCTTTCTTT.

The rearrangement joins TRBV28 to TRBJ1-5; 10 bases are a match to TRBD1. CDR1 and CDR2 (germline): MDHEN, SYDVKM. CDR3 length: 15 amino acids. J gave up 4 bases and V 6 bases, and 6 bases lay outside the gene matches. CDR3 loop: CASRPGTGVNQPQHF. The CDR3 DNA is TGTGCCAGCAGACCCGGGACAGGGGTGAATCAGCCCCAGCATTTT.

The DNA of the CDR3 is TGCGCCAGCAGCTTGGTGGCAGGCCTCTCTGGAAACACCATATATTTT. Protein product: CASSLVAGLSGNTIYF. This chain uses TRBV5-1 with TRBJ1-3, with no clear D. The length of the CDR3 is 16 residues. Looked up from germline, CDR1 is SGHRS and CDR2 is YFSETQ. V dropped 0 bases and J dropped 0 bases, with 10 bases sitting between them.

The chain joins TRBV27 to TRBJ1-1, with TRBD1 identical over 10 bases. V dropped 3 bases and J dropped 0; count of bases not matched to a gene: 7. This CDR3 has 17 amino acids. Germline V CDR1 and CDR2: MNHEY, SMNVEV (reference sequence). The CDR3 is CASSFRDRGSMNTEAFF. CDR3 DNA: TGTGCCAGCAGTTTCCGGGACAGGGGTTCGATGAACACTGAAGCTTTCTTT.

A few counts support this clone. The chain recombines TRBV7-6 with TRBJ2-1; TRBD2 matches 12 bases. With 0 bases clipped from V and 3 bases from J, the junction kept 12 bases outside the gene matches. This CDR3 spans 20 amino acids. Germline loops: CDR1 SGHVS, CDR2 FNYEAQ. CDR3 nucleotides: TGTGCCAGCAGCTTAGCCCGACTAGCGGGAGAGGGGGGGAACTACAATGAGCAGTTCTTC. Translated: CASSLARLAGEGGNYNEQFF.